These 21 T cell receptor beta chains came from one sample sequenced in a study of a mutant IDH1 vaccine in newly diagnosed glioma (TCRdb year 2021). These receptors have no identified antigens. The method behind the library was the immunoSEQ multiplex PCR assay. TCRdb holds this immuneACCESS table with in-frame rearrangements only. Some clones are missing; in checked studies, unresolved V genes explain under half, and the rest has no known cause. A total of approximately 80,000 clones appear in this sample, roughly 77% of them only once. The biggest ten clones account for under 6.5% of the sample. The label giving this sample's time point can be read as: week 47, end of study. A 20-mer mutant IDH1 peptide at 300 micrograms in Montanide made up each vaccine dose, which was injected subcutaneously together with topical imiquimod. Specimen: PBMCs, collected from a glioma patient whose treatment included an IDH1 peptide vaccine. These receptor sequences come from a man between 40 and 49 years old with glioma.

The rearrangement links TRBV5-6 to TRBJ1-2, with TRBD1 as a possible D gene (5 bases). Trimming pared 0 bases from V and 3 bases from J, leaving 12 bases between. Germline lookup yields CDR1 SGHDT and CDR2 YYEEEE. This CDR3 is 15 amino acids long. The CDR3 sequence is CASSLVAGTYYGYTF. The CDR3 DNA reads TGTGCCAGCAGCTTGGTAGCGGGGACCTACTATGGCTACACCTTC.

The gene calls are TRBV29-1 and TRBJ2-4, with D unclear. Germline CDR1 is SQVTM and CDR2 is ANQGSEA. This CDR3 region has 12 residues. V lost 4 bases and J 9 bases, leaving 13 bases between the germline ends. CDR3 amino acids: CSVGSTLGIQYF. The CDR3 region has the DNA TGCAGCGTTGGAAGCACCCTGGGCATTCAGTACTTC.

This chain joins TRBV5-4 and TRBJ2-7, with D perhaps matching TRBD2 (6 bases). Germline CDR1 and CDR2: SGHNT and YYREEE (reference sequence). Trimming took 2 bases from V and 11 from J, leaving 23 bases between them. This CDR3 comprises 15 residues. For the CDR3, the DNA is TGTGCCAGCAGCTTAACGGGATCAGGGATAAAGCGGGAGTACTTC. It is translated as CASSLTGSGIKREYF.

The gene calls are TRBV5-1 and TRBJ2-7; D is unclear. The CDR3 spans 15 residues. Per the germline V gene, CDR1 is SGHRS and CDR2 is YFSETQ. Trimming pared 5 bases from V and 0 bases from J, leaving 15 bases between. CDR3 amino acids: CASRMTVTHSYEQYF. The CDR3 coding sequence is TGCGCCAGCAGAATGACGGTAACACACTCCTACGAGCAGTACTTC.

The chain carries TRBV11-2 and TRBJ2-3; 9 bases align to TRBD2. The J segment lost 3 bases and the V segment lost 8 bases, leaving 6 bases of the junction unmatched. Germline V gene data show CDR1 as SGHAT and CDR2 as FQNNGV. The CDR3 is made up of 14 amino acids. The DNA of the CDR3 is TGTGCCAGCGGATTAGCGGGAGATACAGATACGCAGTATTTT. This sequence encodes CASGLAGDTDTQYF.

This clone was seen only once. The chain couples TRBV5-5 to TRBJ1-5; a possible D gene is TRBD1 (6 bases). In germline, CDR1 is SGHKS, CDR2 YYEKEE (reference sequence). This CDR3 has 17 amino acids. Trimming removed 3 bases from V and 0 bases from J, with 16 bases in between. The CDR3 DNA sequence: TGTGCCAGCAGCTCGCGTGGGGGGGCAGCTAGCAATCAGCCCCAGCATTTT. Protein product: CASSSRGGAASNQPQHF.

The V and J genes are TRBV6-1 and TRBJ2-7; D unresolved. Germline V gene data show CDR1 as MNHNS and CDR2 as SASEGT. The CDR3 consists of 11 residues. Trimming took 4 bases from V and 1 from J, leaving 2 bases between them. This CDR3 is CASSGSYEQYF. DNA of the CDR3: TGTGCCAGCAGTGGGTCCTACGAGCAGTACTTC.

In this sample, this clone turned up a few times. This sequence joins TRBV29-1 and TRBJ2-7; 7 bases map to TRBD1. V shed 5 bases, J shed 0 bases, and the junction held 7 bases outside the gene matches. Germline V lookup: CDR1 SQVTM, CDR2 ANQGSEA. The CDR3 spans 14 residues. The CDR3 bases are TGCAGCGTTCGAAGGGGGACAGCCTCCTACGAGCAGTACTTC. Amino acid sequence: CSVRRGTASYEQYF.

The chain is built from TRBV7-2 and TRBJ1-5; D possibly corresponds to TRBD1 (6 bases). V lost 5 bases and J lost 1, with 9 bases in between. Germline V gene data show CDR1 as SGHTA and CDR2 as FQGNSA. This CDR3 comprises 14 residues. In DNA form, the CDR3 reads TGTGCCAGCAGCCGAGGGGGGAGCAATCAGCCCCAGCATTTT. Protein: CASSRGGSNQPQHF. The variable domain in full, completed from reference TRBV7-2 and TRBJ1-5, reads GAGVSQSPSNKVTEKGKDVELRCDPISGHTALYWYRQSLGQGLEFLIYFQGNSAPDKSGLPSDRFSAERTGGSVSTLTIQRTQQEDSAVYLCASSRGGSNQPQHFGDGTRLSIL.

The V gene is TRBV18, the J gene TRBJ2-3; TRBD2 aligns across 9 bases. J lost 5 bases, V lost 4 bases, and 7 bases had no gene match. Germline loops: CDR1 KGHSH, CDR2 LQKENI. The CDR3 is 15 residues long. In nucleotides, the CDR3 is TGTGCCAGCTCACAGGTAGCGGGGGCCGGAGATACGCAGTATTTT. It is translated as CASSQVAGAGDTQYF.

DNA for the CDR3: TGTGCCATCAGTGAGGTTGCCCTAGACAGGGTGAGAACCTACGAGCAGTACTTC. Translated: CAISEVALDRVRTYEQYF. V and J are TRBV10-3 and TRBJ2-7, with TRBD1 matching over 7 bases. Germline-derived CDR1 and CDR2 are ENHRY and SYGVKD. Losses at the gene ends were 2 bases for V and 2 bases for J; bases not matched to a gene: 15. The CDR3 extends over 18 amino acids.

The chain couples TRBV27 to TRBJ2-5, with 7 bases that match TRBD2. Germline loops: CDR1 MNHEY, CDR2 SMNVEV (reference sequence). The ends lost 6 bases at V and 3 bases at J; junction bases unmatched: 10. This CDR3 contains 15 residues. The CDR3 nucleotides are TGTGCCAGCAGCCCGCACGCCGGGACTAAAGAGACCCAGTACTTC. This translates into CASSPHAGTKETQYF.

This clone showed up just a few times. The chain combines TRBV29-1 with TRBJ1-1; D is ambiguous. This CDR3 region has 13 residues. CDR1 and CDR2 from the germline V gene are SQVTM and ANQGSEA. Trimming took 4 bases from V and 7 from J, leaving 16 bases between them. The CDR3: CSVADQVNGEAFF. In nucleotides, the CDR3 is TGCAGCGTTGCGGATCAGGTAAACGGTGAAGCTTTCTTT.

The genes are TRBV11-2 and TRBJ1-3, with D hard to call. The germline gives CDR1 SGHAT, CDR2 FQNNGV. CDR3 length equals 15 residues. The V end was cut by 1 base, the J end by 5 bases, with 12 bases between. CDR3 in DNA: TGTGCCAGCAGCTTAGGAGGGTTCCAAAGAAACACCATATATTTT. Residues: CASSLGGFQRNTIYF.

The chain joins TRBV5-6 to TRBJ1-1; tentatively, D is TRBD1 (5 bases). Trimming took 2 bases from V and 0 from J, leaving 11 bases between them. CDR3 size: 15 residues. CDR1 and CDR2 (germline): SGHDT, YYEEEE. CDR3 sequence (DNA): TGTGCCAGCAGCTTCTTGGGACGGATGAACACTGAAGCTTTCTTT. Translation: CASSFLGRMNTEAFF. The whole variable domain, remainder taken from reference TRBV5-6 and TRBJ1-1, is DAGVTQSPTHLIKTRGQQVTLRCSPKSGHDTVSWYQQALGQGPQFIFQYYEEEERQRGNFPDRFSGHQFPNYSSELNVNALLLGDSALYLCASSFLGRMNTEAFFGQGTRLTVV.

J is TRBJ2-3 and V is TRBV12-2; TRBD2, as called in the table, went unchecked against the DNA. TRBV12-2 is a recognized pseudogene. This CDR3 has 16 residues. CDR3 region: CASRLARLAGADTQYF. CDR3 sequence (DNA): TGTGCAAGTCGCTTAGCGCGACTAGCGGGAGCAGATACGCAGTATTTT.

The gene calls are TRBV7-2 and TRBJ1-3; D gene ambiguous. From germline, CDR1 is SGHTA and CDR2 FQGNSA. The ends were cut back, 1 base at V and 3 bases at J, with 10 bases in the middle. The CDR3 length is 15 residues. Here the CDR3 reads CASSLEGAGGNTIYF. The CDR3 coding sequence is TGTGCCAGCAGCTTAGAGGGAGCAGGTGGAAACACCATATATTTT. Filled out from reference TRBV7-2 and TRBJ1-3, the complete variable domain reads GAGVSQSPSNKVTEKGKDVELRCDPISGHTALYWYRQSLGQGLEFLIYFQGNSAPDKSGLPSDRFSAERTGGSVSTLTIQRTQQEDSAVYLCASSLEGAGGNTIYFGEGSWLTVV.

The chain combines TRBV5-1 with TRBJ2-1; the match to TRBD1 covers 9 bases. Germline loops: CDR1 SGHRS, CDR2 YFSETQ. The V segment lost 2 bases and the J segment 0 bases; nucleotides outside the gene matches: 15. The CDR3 is made up of 20 amino acids. The CDR3 region has the DNA TGCGCCAGCAGCTTAAAGGGGGGACAGGGTTTAGGGAGCTCCTACAATGAGCAGTTCTTC. It translates to CASSLKGGQGLGSSYNEQFF.

The rearrangement joins TRBV4-3 to TRBJ2-1, with 9 bases identical to TRBD2. The V gene end was trimmed by 0 bases and the J gene end by 1 base; junction bases not matched to a gene: 7. Germline CDR1 and CDR2: LGHNA and YSLEER. The CDR3 covers 18 residues. Here the CDR3 DNA reads TGCGCCAGCAGCCAAGATTATAGCGGGAGTAGGTCCTACAATGAGCAGTTCTTC. Its translation: CASSQDYSGSRSYNEQFF.

Only one count was recorded for this clone. The chain recombines TRBV10-3 with TRBJ2-5; the D gene is possibly TRBD1 (5 bases). The J call could be wrong; TRBJ2-7 is a better fit for the DNA end. Germline V lookup: CDR1 ENHRY, CDR2 SYGVKD. CDR3 size: 16 residues. The CDR3 bases are TGTGCCATCAGTGAGTTGACAGCTCCCTTCTCCTACGAGCAGTACTTC. This encodes CAISELTAPFSYEQYF.

The genes are TRBV5-5 and TRBJ2-1, with 11 bases that match TRBD1. The CDR3 covers 17 residues. Germline lookup yields CDR1 SGHKS and CDR2 YYEKEE (reference sequence). With 0 bases clipped from V and 4 bases from J, the junction kept 6 bases outside the gene matches. CDR3 residues: CASSLGTGGLPYNEQFF. CDR3 nucleotide sequence: TGTGCCAGCAGCTTGGGGACAGGGGGCCTCCCTTACAATGAGCAGTTCTTC. Supplemented by reference TRBV5-5 and TRBJ2-1, the full variable domain reads DAGVTQSPTHLIKTRGQQVTLRCSPISGHKSVSWYQQVLGQGPQFIFQYYEKEERGRGNFPDRFSARQFPNYSSELNVNALLLGDSALYLCASSLGTGGLPYNEQFFGPGTRLTVL.